What follows are 30 T cell receptor beta chains derived from one specimen sequenced in a study of T cells of healthy individuals. TCRdb fed the 5' RACE reads into MiXCR, producing one record per CDR3 protein. Among about 60,000 distinct CDR3 sequences listed, roughly 17% were seen once. The receptors here all came from a human donor in good health.

This clonotype turned up a few times. The chain carries TRBV24-1 and TRBJ2-1; 8 bases agree with TRBD2. The CDR3 consists of 12 residues. V trimming: 9 bases; J trimming: 8 bases; junction bases outside the gene matches: 5. Germline V gene sequence: CDR1 KGHDR, CDR2 SFDVKD. CDR3 nucleotides: TGTGCCACCGGGCCGGGGGGGCATGAGCAGTTCTTC. Amino acid sequence: CATGPGGHEQFF.

This clonotype was counted ten times or more. Germline is not matched at one junction end, which may reflect a read error. The chain joins TRBV12-3 or TRBV12-4 to TRBJ2-7; TRBD1 agrees at 7 bases. CDR3 length: 17 residues. The CDR3 region is CASNLGGIGTASYEQYF. CDR3 bases: TGTGCCAGCAATTTAGGGGGTATCGGGACAGCGTCCTACGAGCAGTACTTC.

The sample holds a few counts of this clonotype. This chain links TRBV7-9 with TRBJ1-1, with D possibly matching TRBD1 (5 bases). In germline, CDR1 is SEHNR, CDR2 FQNEAQ (reference sequence). Trimming removed 2 bases from V and 0 bases from J, with 10 bases in between. The CDR3 is 15 amino acids. CDR3 amino acids: CASSLRGRLNTEAFF. Here the CDR3 DNA reads TGTGCCAGCAGCTTAAGGGGACGCTTGAACACTGAAGCTTTCTTT.

This clonotype was seen a handful of times. The chain links TRBV6-1 to TRBJ1-5; tentatively, D is TRBD1 (5 bases). Looked up from germline, CDR1 is MNHNS and CDR2 is SASEGT. V was clipped by 5 bases and J by 5 bases, with 13 bases between them. CDR3 length: 14 amino acids. CDR3 loop: CASSHRGTDQPQHF. The CDR3, as DNA: TGTGCCAGCAGTCATCGGGGGACGGATCAGCCCCAGCATTTT.

At least ten counts were recorded for this clonotype. The DNA of the CDR3 is TGCGCCAGCAGCCCCGACAGGGCCCTCCTGAACACTGAAGCTTTCTTT. It encodes CASSPDRALLNTEAFF. V and J are TRBV5-1 and TRBJ1-1; 7 positions agree with TRBD1. The length of the CDR3 is 16 residues. After removal of 4 bases from V and 0 bases from J, the junction contained 9 bases not matched to a gene. CDR1 is SGHRS, CDR2 YFSETQ, per germline.

The table lists this clonotype with many counts. This rearrangement joins TRBV7-8 to TRBJ2-4; 9 nucleotides agree with TRBD2. Germline trimming cut 2 bases from V and 5 bases from J; bases unmatched to any gene: 13. This CDR3 spans 18 amino acids. CDR1 SGHVS and CDR2 FQNEAQ come from the germline V gene. Here the CDR3 DNA reads TGTGCCAGCAGCTTACTAGCGGGAAGTACCAATTCGGAAAACATTCAGTACTTC. Translating it yields CASSLLAGSTNSENIQYF.

This clonotype was seen more than once but under ten times. This chain links TRBV10-2 with TRBJ1-3, with TRBD1 as a possible D gene (6 bases). Trimming removed 3 bases at V and 0 bases at J, with 9 bases between. The CDR3 spans 15 residues. Germline V gives CDR1 WSHSY, CDR2 SAAADI. CDR3 DNA sequence: TGCGCCAGCAGTGACCTGGACAGCTCTGGAAACACCATATATTTT. Translation gives CASSDLDSSGNTIYF.

This clonotype was seen more than once but under ten times. This sequence joins TRBV20-1 and TRBJ1-2, with D tentatively TRBD1 (5 bases). The CDR3 is 15 amino acids. Germline CDR1 DFQATT, CDR2 SNEGSKA (reference sequence). The V gene lost 5 bases and the J gene lost 2 bases, with 18 bases spanning the gap. As DNA, the CDR3 is TGCAGTGCTTCTAAGACCCCGGGGCGCAACTATGGCTACACCTTC. It yields the protein CSASKTPGRNYGYTF.

This clonotype was counted many times. The limits of the CDR3 on the DNA are not certain, so only TCRdb's listed CDR3 is given. The chain carries TRBV6-2 or TRBV6-3 and TRBJ1-5; the DNA was not compared with TRBD1, the D call given in the table. The CDR3 spans 16 amino acids, including both terminal residues. Germline CDR1 reads MNHEY; CDR2 reads SVGEGT. CDR3 in amino acids: CASSSSDRGSNQPQHF.

In its sample, this clonotype was seen a few times. This rearrangement joins TRBV6-1 to TRBJ2-1; 8 bases agree with TRBD2. CDR1 is MNHNS, CDR2 SASEGT, per germline. V shed 7 bases, J shed 7 bases, and the junction held 12 bases outside the gene matches. The CDR3 length is 15 residues. CDR3 protein: CASTGGTGGWNEQFF. In nucleotides, the CDR3 is TGTGCCAGCACTGGCGGAACGGGGGGGTGGAATGAGCAGTTCTTC.

There are a few counts of this clonotype. The gene calls are TRBV27 and TRBJ2-1; TRBD2 agrees at 8 bases. Germline values: CDR1 MNHEY, CDR2 SMNVEV (reference sequence). V dropped 0 bases and J dropped 1; count of bases not matched to a gene: 8. This CDR3 contains 18 residues. CDR3 DNA sequence: TGTGCCAGCAGTTTATCGGGGATCGGGGGGGAGTCCTACAATGAGCAGTTCTTC. Encoded protein: CASSLSGIGGESYNEQFF.

This clonotype showed up just a few times. The chain links TRBV5-1 to TRBJ2-1; 7 bases are a match to TRBD1. V was pared by 2 bases and J by 3 bases, with 8 bases of the junction left unmatched. Germline CDR1 and CDR2: SGHRS and YFSETQ. The CDR3 is made up of 16 amino acids. The CDR3 region is CASSFHSAGGYNEQFF. CDR3 sequence (DNA): TGCGCCAGCAGCTTTCATTCGGCAGGGGGCTACAATGAGCAGTTCTTC.

This chain uses TRBV7-9 with TRBJ2-1; 8 bases agree with TRBD1. Germline lookup yields CDR1 SEHNR and CDR2 FQNEAQ (reference sequence). V gave up 5 bases and J gave up 7 bases; unmatched junction bases: 7. The CDR3 extends over 14 amino acids. CDR3 DNA: TGTGCCAGCAGCCCTCAGGGGGCGCGGAATGAGCAGTTCTTC. Translating gives CASSPQGARNEQFF.

This clonotype was recorded at least ten times. The gene calls are TRBV9 and TRBJ2-1; TRBD1 matches 7 bases. V was clipped by 3 bases and J by 4 bases; unmatched bases: 4. The CDR3 is 14 amino acids. Germline-derived CDR1 and CDR2 are SGDLS and YYNGEE. DNA of the CDR3: TGTGCCAGCAGCGAGACAGGGTTTTACAATGAGCAGTTCTTC. This translates into CASSETGFYNEQFF.

This clonotype was counted a single time. This chain connects TRBV3-1 to TRBJ2-2, with D possibly being TRBD2 (6 bases). The CDR3 runs to 16 residues. Germline V gene sequence: CDR1 LGHDT, CDR2 YNNKEL (reference sequence). V dropped 4 bases and J dropped 5 bases, with 17 bases sitting between them. For the CDR3, the DNA is TGTGCCAGCAGCCTAGTGCCGGGACTCTCTACCGGGGAGCTGTTTTTT. This sequence encodes CASSLVPGLSTGELFF.

The chain uses TRBV10-1 and TRBJ1-2; no clear D gene. The CDR3 loop spans 12 amino acids. Germline assignment: CDR1 WNHNN and CDR2 SYGVQD (reference sequence). V was cut by 0 bases and J by 14 bases, with 13 bases left in between. For the CDR3, the DNA is TGCGCCAGCAGTGAGTCGGGCGGCTGGCCGACCTTC. Translated, it gives CASSESGGWPTF.

This chain joins TRBV12-3 or TRBV12-4 and TRBJ2-5, with TRBD2 matching 13 bases. J was trimmed by 5 bases and V by 3 bases; bases with no gene match: 3. CDR3 length: 15 residues. CDR3 DNA: TGTGCCAGCAGTTTGGGACTAGCGGGAAGGGAGACCCAGTACTTC. Its protein product is CASSLGLAGRETQYF.

In its sample, this clonotype was seen many times. This chain's CDR3 is CAGGGQGAYEQYF. In nucleotides, the CDR3 is TGTGCCGGAGGCGGACAGGGGGCCTACGAGCAGTACTTC. This chain links TRBV10-3 with TRBJ2-7, with 10 bases that match TRBD1. With V trimmed by 11 bases and J by 2 bases, 6 bases remained unmatched. The CDR3 extends over 13 amino acids. Germline V gene sequence: CDR1 ENHRY, CDR2 SYGVKD.

The chain has TRBV12-3 or TRBV12-4 and TRBJ1-6; D is unresolved. The CDR3 has 12 amino acids. V shed 3 bases and J shed 7 bases, with 4 bases lying between them. CDR3 sequence (DNA): TGTGCCAGCAGTTTGACAAATTCACCCCTCCACTTT. Encoded protein: CASSLTNSPLHF.

The chain couples TRBV24-1 to TRBJ2-3, with TRBD2 as a possible D gene (6 bases). Germline V gives CDR1 KGHDR, CDR2 SFDVKD. The CDR3 is 15 residues long. V was cut by 3 bases and J by 2 bases, with 11 bases left in between. The CDR3 sequence: CATSDPERVTDTQYF. The CDR3 DNA reads as TGTGCCACCAGTGATCCTGAGCGGGTCACAGATACGCAGTATTTT.

This clonotype occurred many times. V gene TRBV20-1 combines with J gene TRBJ1-1; D possibly corresponds to TRBD1 (6 bases). CDR3 length: 14 amino acids. Trimming left V 1 base short and J 3 bases short, with 12 bases between. Germline V lookup: CDR1 DFQATT, CDR2 SNEGSKA (reference sequence). CDR3 residues: CSARVGGADTEAFF. CDR3 in DNA: TGCAGTGCTAGAGTGGGGGGGGCCGACACTGAAGCTTTCTTT.

This clonotype was counted many times. The gene calls are TRBV2 and TRBJ1-2, with 7 nucleotides matching TRBD1. The germline V gene encodes CDR1 SNHLY and CDR2 FYNNEI. This CDR3 spans 14 amino acids. Trimming removed 6 bases from V and 3 bases from J; junction bases left unmatched: 7. The CDR3 bases are TGTGCCAGCAGCGGACAGGTTCTCTACTATGGCTACACCTTC. This codes for CASSGQVLYYGYTF.

This clonotype was seen repeatedly, ten times or more. The gene calls are TRBV7-3 and TRBJ2-1; 10 bases are shared with TRBD2. The CDR3 sequence is 17 residues long. Losses at the gene ends were 1 base for V and 9 bases for J; bases not matched to a gene: 12. Germline V gene sequence: CDR1 SGHTA, CDR2 FQGTGA. The CDR3 is CASSLSPVAGGIGEQFF. The CDR3 DNA reads as TGTGCCAGCAGCTTAAGCCCGGTAGCGGGAGGAATAGGTGAGCAGTTCTTC.

This clonotype came up many times. The genes are TRBV18 and TRBJ1-1; TRBD1 is a possible D gene (5 bases). The V end was cut by 3 bases, the J end by 8 bases, with 16 bases between. Germline V gene sequence: CDR1 KGHSH, CDR2 LQKENI. This CDR3 is 14 amino acids long. CDR3 protein: CASSPTLDIWEAFF. In nucleotides, the CDR3 is TGTGCCAGCTCACCGACATTGGACATTTGGGAAGCTTTCTTT.

This clonotype has a handful of counts. The V and J genes are TRBV2 and TRBJ2-1, with 8 nucleotides matching TRBD1. V was clipped by 3 bases and J by 10 bases; unmatched bases: 8. CDR1 and CDR2 (germline): SNHLY, FYNNEI. The CDR3 consists of 14 residues. CDR3 sequence: CASSEVRGPREQFF. The DNA of the CDR3 is TGTGCCAGCAGTGAGGTCAGGGGGCCTAGGGAGCAGTTCTTC.

Many counts were recorded for this clonotype. The DNA for the CDR3 is TGTGCCAGCAGTTACCGGGACAGGGCTGAAGCTTTCTTT. It codes for CASSYRDRAEAFF. This chain uses TRBV12-3 or TRBV12-4 with TRBJ1-1; 9 nucleotides agree with TRBD1. CDR3 size: 13 residues. The V and J ends lost 4 bases and 6 bases, in that order; junction bases with no gene match: 3.

The table lists this clonotype with a few counts. This chain connects TRBV5-1 to TRBJ2-7; the D is unclear. Trimming took off 0 bases at V and 3 bases at J, with 16 bases between the two ends. The CDR3 runs 16 residues. The germline V gene has CDR1 SGHRS and CDR2 YFSETQ. Here the CDR3 reads CASSLDSRGHNYEQYF. In DNA, the CDR3 is TGCGCCAGCAGCTTGGACAGTCGCGGCCATAACTACGAGCAGTACTTC.

This clonotype appeared many times. The chain recombines TRBV4-2 with TRBJ2-1; TRBD2 matches 13 bases. V lost 2 bases, J lost 12 bases, and 7 bases stayed unmatched. This CDR3 contains 15 residues. Germline V gene lookup returns CDR1 LGHNA and CDR2 YNFKEQ. CDR3 coding DNA: TGTGCCAGCAGCCAAACGAGGACTAGCGGGAGAGGGCAGTTCTTC. It codes for CASSQTRTSGRGQFF.

Many counts were recorded for this clonotype. The chain uses TRBV11-2 and TRBJ2-7; possibly TRBD1 for D (6 bases). V lost 4 bases and J 5 bases, leaving 12 bases between the germline ends. The CDR3 is 13 residues long. Germline CDR1 SGHAT, CDR2 FQNNGV. CDR3: CASSSGTKNEQYF. The DNA for the CDR3 is TGTGCCAGCAGCTCCGGGACAAAGAACGAGCAGTACTTC.

V gene TRBV6-2 or TRBV6-3 combines with J gene TRBJ2-1; D is uncertain. The CDR3 extends over 17 amino acids. CDR1 is MNHEY, CDR2 SVGEGT, per germline. Trimming left V 5 bases short and J 0 bases short, with 17 bases between. CDR3 protein: CASSGFQAFSSYNEQFF. In DNA, the CDR3 is TGTGCCAGCAGTGGTTTTCAAGCGTTCAGCTCCTACAATGAGCAGTTCTTC.